The 16 T cell receptor beta chains below all came from one sample that was sequenced in a study of blood T cell repertoires in COVID-19. Profiled with immunoSEQ multiplex PCR; TCRdb holds only in-frame clones, not every one. Among 200,000 to 250,000 clones listed, under 90% were seen once. Sequencing was performed on peripheral blood. The receptors shown here come from a man aged 55-75 years who had recovered from COVID-19.

The chain links TRBV5-4 to TRBJ2-5; 11 bases match TRBD2. V dropped 1 base and J dropped 3; count of bases not matched to a gene: 2. Germline V gives CDR1 SGHNT, CDR2 YYREEE (reference sequence). The CDR3 runs 15 residues. The CDR3 nucleotides read TGTGCCAGCAGCTTGCCGACTAGCGGGAAAGAGACCCAGTACTTC. Its translation: CASSLPTSGKETQYF. Full variable domain (outside the CDR3, taken from reference TRBV5-4 and TRBJ2-5): ETGVTQSPTHLIKTRGQQVTLRCSSQSGHNTVSWYQQALGQGPQFIFQYYREEENGRGNFPPRFSGLQFPNYSSELNVNALELDDSALYLCASSLPTSGKETQYFGPGTRLLVL.

The chain is built from TRBV5-4 and TRBJ1-3; 9 nucleotides align to TRBD1. This CDR3 has 16 residues. Losses at the gene ends were 5 bases for V and 4 bases for J; bases not matched to a gene: 10. Per the germline V gene, CDR1 is SGHNT and CDR2 is YYREEE (reference sequence). The CDR3 region has the DNA TGTGCCAGCAGTCCAGGATTGGACAGGGGAGGAAACACCATATATTTT. As protein: CASSPGLDRGGNTIYF. The full variable domain, its missing parts supplied by reference TRBV5-4 and TRBJ1-3, is ETGVTQSPTHLIKTRGQQVTLRCSSQSGHNTVSWYQQALGQGPQFIFQYYREEENGRGNFPPRFSGLQFPNYSSELNVNALELDDSALYLCASSPGLDRGGNTIYFGEGSWLTVV.

V and J are TRBV11-2 and TRBJ2-3; D is uncertain. V lost 1 base to trimming and J lost 6 bases, with 14 bases between them. The CDR3 contains 15 residues. The germline V gene has CDR1 SGHAT and CDR2 FQNNGV. The chain's CDR3 is CASSLGLTRADTQYF. CDR3 DNA sequence: TGTGCCAGCAGCTTAGGCCTGACTCGTGCGGATACGCAGTATTTT.

V usage is TRBV5-6 and J usage is TRBJ2-7; D is perhaps TRBD1 (6 bases). The CDR3 runs 15 residues. Germline lookup yields CDR1 SGHDT and CDR2 YYEEEE. Trimming removed 6 bases at V and 3 bases at J, with 19 bases between. Here the CDR3 reads CASTVGGRGFYEQYF. The CDR3 DNA follows: TGTGCCAGCACCGTTGGGGGCAGGGGATTCTACGAGCAGTACTTC.

About this clone itself: Compared with germline, one end of the junction differs, possibly owing to a read error. This chain uses TRBV7-9 with TRBJ1-1; D is undetermined. This CDR3 contains 10 residues. Germline assignment: CDR1 SEHNR and CDR2 FQNEAQ (reference sequence). The CDR3: CPPKNTEAFF. The CDR3 DNA sequence: TGCCCCCCTAAGAACACTGAAGCTTTCTTT.

The V gene is TRBV12-3 or TRBV12-4, the J gene TRBJ1-5, with D tentatively TRBD1 (5 bases). The CDR3 is 13 residues long. V shed 7 bases and J shed 7 bases, with 14 bases lying between them. The CDR3: CASTQDRGQPQHF. CDR3 sequence (DNA): TGTGCCAGCACTCAGGACCGGGGGCAGCCCCAGCATTTT.

This chain uses TRBV19 with TRBJ2-1, with a weak D call TRBD1 (5 bases). Germline lookup yields CDR1 LNHDA and CDR2 SQIVND (reference sequence). The CDR3 has 16 amino acids. The V end was cut by 2 bases, the J end by 2 bases, with 13 bases between. In nucleotides, the CDR3 is TGTGCCAGTAGTATACAGGACAAGAAAACCTACAATGAGCAGTTCTTC. Its translation: CASSIQDKKTYNEQFF.

V is TRBV5-1 and J is TRBJ2-3, with 9 bases lining up with TRBD1. The CDR3 loop spans 15 amino acids. V shed 7 bases and J 0 bases; nucleotides not matched to a gene: 6. Germline CDR1 SGHRS, CDR2 YFSETQ. The CDR3 sequence: CASSKQGASTDTQYF. The DNA of the CDR3 is TGCGCCAGCTCTAAACAGGGGGCAAGCACAGATACGCAGTATTTT.

This clone was seen a few times. The rearrangement joins TRBV5-1 to TRBJ1-1; D is perhaps TRBD1 (5 bases). The germline gives CDR1 SGHRS, CDR2 YFSETQ. Deletions cut 4 bases from V and 4 bases from J, with 14 bases between. CDR3 length: 14 residues. The CDR3 DNA sequence: TGCGCCAGCAGCGGGGGGACCGGAGGCACTGAAGCTTTCTTT. Translation gives CASSGGTGGTEAFF. Filled out from reference TRBV5-1 and TRBJ1-1, the complete variable domain reads KAGVTQTPRYLIKTRGQQVTLSCSPISGHRSVSWYQQTPGQGLQFLFEYFSETQRNKGNFPGRFSGRQFSNSRSEMNVSTLELGDSALYLCASSGGTGGTEAFFGQGTRLTVV.

The chain employs TRBV27 and TRBJ2-4; 9 bases match TRBD1. The CDR3 has 14 residues. V lost 5 bases to trimming and J lost 6 bases; unmatched junction nucleotides: 5. CDR1 MNHEY and CDR2 SMNVEV come from the germline V gene (reference sequence). For the CDR3, the DNA is TGTGCCAGCAGTGGACAGGGGTTACGAAACATTCAGTACTTC. Its translation is CASSGQGLRNIQYF.

The V and J genes are TRBV7-2 and TRBJ1-1; D not certain. There are 14 residues in the CDR3. Germline-derived CDR1 and CDR2 are SGHTA and FQGNSA. V lost 7 bases to trimming and J lost 3 bases, with 15 bases between them. CDR3 sequence (DNA): TGTGCCAGCACCCCCTCGGGGTATTACACTGAAGCTTTCTTT. This encodes CASTPSGYYTEAFF.

The V call is TRBV2, the J call TRBJ2-1, with D possibly TRBD1 on 5 matching bases. Trimming stripped 5 bases from V and 1 base from J, with 9 bases between. The CDR3 is 14 amino acids. CDR1 and CDR2 from the germline V gene are SNHLY and FYNNEI. The CDR3 here is CASSLDSSYNEQFF. The CDR3 region has the DNA TGTGCCAGCAGTCTTGACAGTTCCTACAATGAGCAGTTCTTC.

This chain joins TRBV7-3 and TRBJ2-1; TRBD1 is a possible D gene (5 bases). The germline CDR1 and CDR2 sequences are SGHTA and FQGTGA. This CDR3 spans 15 amino acids. With 1 base removed from V and 2 bases from J, the gap between germline ends came to 9 bases. The DNA of the CDR3 is TGTGCCAGCAGCTTAAGGGCAGGGCCCTACAATGAGCAGTTCTTC. Encoded protein: CASSLRAGPYNEQFF.

The chain is built from TRBV19 and TRBJ2-7; unclear D gene. The V end was cut by 4 bases, the J end by 6 bases, with 19 bases between. The CDR3 length is 15 residues. From germline, CDR1 is LNHDA and CDR2 SQIVND (reference sequence). CDR3 nucleotide sequence: TGTGCCAGTAGTACTTTAAGCGCCCAAGTTTCCGAGCAGTACTTC. Encoded protein: CASSTLSAQVSEQYF.

V gene TRBV5-1 combines with J gene TRBJ1-1; 7 bases align to TRBD1. Trimming at V came to 7 bases and at J to 8 bases, leaving 11 bases not matched to a gene. Germline lookup yields CDR1 SGHRS and CDR2 YFSETQ. The CDR3 consists of 13 residues. CDR3 sequence (DNA): TGCGCCAGCCGCGTGCGACAGGGTTCAGAAGCTTTCTTT. It is translated as CASRVRQGSEAFF.

This clone appeared a single time. This chain joins TRBV7-6 and TRBJ1-1; 7 nucleotides agree with TRBD1. Germline CDR1 reads SGHVS; CDR2 reads FNYEAQ. This CDR3 region has 19 residues. The V segment lost 5 bases and the J segment 3 bases; nucleotides outside the gene matches: 21. This chain's CDR3 is CASSERGPGASKGYTEAFF. The CDR3, as DNA: TGTGCCAGCAGCGAGAGGGGGCCAGGGGCCTCAAAGGGGTACACTGAAGCTTTCTTT.